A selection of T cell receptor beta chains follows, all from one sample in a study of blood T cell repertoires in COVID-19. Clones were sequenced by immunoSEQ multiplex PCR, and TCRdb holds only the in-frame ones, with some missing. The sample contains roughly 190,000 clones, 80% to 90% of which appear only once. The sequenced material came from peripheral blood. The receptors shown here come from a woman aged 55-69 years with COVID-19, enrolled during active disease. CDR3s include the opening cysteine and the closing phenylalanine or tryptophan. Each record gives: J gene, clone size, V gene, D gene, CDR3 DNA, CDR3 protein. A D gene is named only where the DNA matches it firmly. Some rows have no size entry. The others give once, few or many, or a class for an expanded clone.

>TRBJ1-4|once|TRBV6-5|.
TGTGCCAGCAGTTACTCCGGACAGTTTAATGAAAAACTGTTTTTT
CASSYSGQFNEKLFF
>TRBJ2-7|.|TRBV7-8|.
.
CASSFGAGTGPFF
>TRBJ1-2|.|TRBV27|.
TGTGCCAGCAGTCCTGGACAGCGACTAAGGGACTATGGCTACACCTTC
CASSPGQRLRDYGYTF
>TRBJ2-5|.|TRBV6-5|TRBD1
TGTGCCAGCAGTTCTCACCGGGACAGTAAAGAGACCCAGTACTTC
CASSSHRDSKETQYF
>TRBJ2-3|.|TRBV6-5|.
TGTGCCAGCAGCGCCGGGACAGATACGCAGTATTTT
CASSAGTDTQYF
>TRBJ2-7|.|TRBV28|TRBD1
TGTGCCAGCAGAACCGGGACAGGGGGTTACGAGCAGTACTTC
CASRTGTGGYEQYF
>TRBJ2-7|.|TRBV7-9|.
TGTGCCAGCAGCTTATACGCTAGCGCCGCCTACGAGCAGTACTTC
CASSLYASAAYEQYF
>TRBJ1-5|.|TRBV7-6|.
TGTGCCAGCAGCTTAGGGGGCAGTTGGGGCAATCAGCCCCAGCATTTT
CASSLGGSWGNQPQHF
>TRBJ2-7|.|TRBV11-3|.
TGTGCCAGCAGCTTAGAAGGAGGCTACGAGCAGTACTTC
CASSLEGGYEQYF
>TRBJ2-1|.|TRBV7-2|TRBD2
TGTGCCAGCAGCTTAGGGACTAGCGGGAGTTTCTCCTACAATGAGCAGTTCTTC
CASSLGTSGSFSYNEQFF
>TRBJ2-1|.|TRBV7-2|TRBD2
TGTGCCAGCAGCCCGAGGACTAGCGGATTAAGCTTAAATGAGCAGTTCTTC
CASSPRTSGLSLNEQFF
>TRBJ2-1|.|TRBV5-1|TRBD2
TGCGCCAGCAGCTTGACTAGCGGGAAAGGAAATGAGCAGTTCTTC
CASSLTSGKGNEQFF
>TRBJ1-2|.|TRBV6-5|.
TGTGCCAGCAGACGCGGACAGAACTATGGCTACACCTTC
CASRRGQNYGYTF
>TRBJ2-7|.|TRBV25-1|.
TGTGCCAGCATGGATGTGGGGCGAAACTACGAGCAGTACTTC
CASMDVGRNYEQYF
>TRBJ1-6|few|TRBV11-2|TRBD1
TGTGCCAGCAGCTGGACAGGGGGCAATAATTCACCCCTCCACTTT
CASSWTGGNNSPLHF
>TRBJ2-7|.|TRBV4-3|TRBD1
TGCGCCAGCAGCCAAGACGACAGGGCCGGGGAGCAGTACTTC
CASSQDDRAGEQYF
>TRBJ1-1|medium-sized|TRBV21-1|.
TGTGCCAGCAGCAGACAGGGGGGATCTGAAGCTTTCTTT
CASSRQGGSEAFF
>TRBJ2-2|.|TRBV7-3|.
TGTGCCAGCAGCTTAACAGGGGGCACCGGGGAGCTGTTTTTT
CASSLTGGTGELFF
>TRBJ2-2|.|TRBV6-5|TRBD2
TGTGCCAGCAGGTTCGGGACTACCCATACCGGGGAGCTGTTTTTT
CASRFGTTHTGELFF
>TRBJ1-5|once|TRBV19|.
TGTGCCAGTAGTGCCTCGAGAGATAGCAATCAGCCCCAGCATTTT
CASSASRDSNQPQHF
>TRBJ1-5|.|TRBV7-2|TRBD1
TGTGCCAGCAGCCCCCCGGGACAGGTGGTACCCCAGCATTTT
CASSPPGQVVPQHF
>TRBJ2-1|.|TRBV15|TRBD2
TGTGCCACCAGCAGAGTCACGGGAGGGGACAATGAGCAGTTCTTC
CATSRVTGGDNEQFF
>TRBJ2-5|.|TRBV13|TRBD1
TGTGCCAGCAGCTTAGCCCTCGACAGGGCTCAGTACTTC
CASSLALDRAQYF
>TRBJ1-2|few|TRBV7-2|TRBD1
TGTGCCAGCAGCTCCCCCCCAGGGGGCAGCTATGGCTACACCTTC
CASSSPPGGSYGYTF
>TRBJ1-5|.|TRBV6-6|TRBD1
TGTGCCAGCAGTGTAAACCCGGGACAGGGTAGAAGGGCCCAGCATTTT
CASSVNPGQGRRAQHF
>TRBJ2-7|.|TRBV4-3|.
TGCGCCAGCAGCCAAGATTTCGGGGTAGGGTACGAGCAGTACTTC
CASSQDFGVGYEQYF
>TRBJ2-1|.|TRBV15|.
TGTGCCACCAGCAGGCGGGGAATATACAATGAGCAGTTCTTC
CATSRRGIYNEQFF
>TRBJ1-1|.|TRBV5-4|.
TGTGCCAGCAGATTAACGGGAATCAACACTGAAGCTTTCTTT
CASRLTGINTEAFF
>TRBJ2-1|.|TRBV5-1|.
TGCGCCAGCATCACCCTAGCGAACAATGAGCAGTTCTTC
CASITLANNEQFF
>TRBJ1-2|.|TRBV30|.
TGTGCCTGGAGCCGGGTCTATGGCTACACCTTC
CAWSRVYGYTF
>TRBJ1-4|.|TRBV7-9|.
TGTGCCAGCAGCTTAATACAGGCAGAAGAAAAACTGTTTTTT
CASSLIQAEEKLFF
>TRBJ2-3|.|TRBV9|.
TGTGCCAGCAGCGTAGACGGGAGAATAACAGATACGCAGTATTTT
CASSVDGRITDTQYF
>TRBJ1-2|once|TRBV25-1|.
TGTGCCAGCAGCAAAAACACAGGGAATGGCTACACCTTC
CASSKNTGNGYTF
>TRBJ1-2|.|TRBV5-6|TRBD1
TGTGCCAGCAGCCCTGGACAGGGGGTCTATGGCTACACCTTC
CASSPGQGVYGYTF
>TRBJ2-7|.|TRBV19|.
TGTGCCAGTAGTGTGAGGGAGGCATACTACGAGCAGTACTTC
CASSVREAYYEQYF
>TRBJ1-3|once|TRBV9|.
TGTGCCAGCAGCGTAGGTCTGTTTGGAAACACCATATATTTT
CASSVGLFGNTIYF
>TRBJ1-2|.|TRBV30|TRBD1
TGTGCCTGGCAACTGGACAGGGGCTATGGCTACACCTTC
CAWQLDRGYGYTF
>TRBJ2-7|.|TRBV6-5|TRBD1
TGTGCCAGCATCCCAGGGGGTCTCTACGAGCAGTACTTC
CASIPGGLYEQYF
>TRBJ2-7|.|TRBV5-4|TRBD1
TGTGCCAGCAGCAACAGGGGGCTCGAGCAGTACTTC
CASSNRGLEQYF